Listed below are T cell receptor beta chains from one sample, sequenced in a study of T cell responses to AZD1222 COVID-19 vaccine. Profiling relied on immunoSEQ multiplex PCR, and the TCRdb table lists in-frame clones only, not all of them. This table holds over 150,000 clones, about nine tenths found once. Sequencing used peripheral blood, obtained on day 0 of AZD1222 vaccination. The receptors here all came from an adult in good health. Each CDR3 is given with its conserved first and last residue. Fields, in order: clone size, V gene, J gene, D gene, CDR3 protein, CDR3 DNA. A D gene is named only where the DNA matches it firmly. The listing skips clone size in some rows; elsewhere it reads once, few, many or a size class.

>NA|TRBV4-1|TRBJ1-4|NA
CASSQEGPNEKLFF
TGCGCCAGCAGCCAAGAGGGGCCTAATGAAAAACTGTTTTTT
>NA|TRBV5-6|TRBJ1-3|NA
CASSLAAAAGNTIYF
TGTGCCAGCAGCTTAGCAGCGGCGGCTGGAAACACCATATATTTT
>NA|TRBV27|TRBJ2-7|NA
CASREGGPPRYEQYF
TGTGCCAGCAGGGAGGGGGGCCCTCCACGCTACGAGCAGTACTTC
>NA|TRBV24-1|TRBJ2-1|NA
CATSATRPPDDYNEQFF
TGTGCCACCAGTGCTACTAGGCCCCCCGACGACTACAATGAGCAGTTCTTC
>NA|TRBV6-1|TRBJ2-7|NA
CASSDRDSYEQYF
TGTGCCAGCAGTGACAGGGACTCCTACGAGCAGTACTTC
>NA|TRBV30|TRBJ1-2|NA
CAWTQPRAPAGYGYTF
TGTGCCTGGACCCAACCAAGGGCGCCGGCCGGCTATGGCTACACCTTC
>NA|TRBV5-1|TRBJ1-2|TRBD1
CASSTGQGNGYTF
TGCGCCAGCAGCACCGGACAGGGAAATGGCTACACCTTC
>NA|TRBV25-1|TRBJ1-6|NA
CASSKWGFVGNSPLHF
TGTGCCAGCAGTAAATGGGGCTTTGTGGGGAATTCACCCCTCCACTTT
>NA|TRBV5-1|TRBJ2-3|TRBD2
CASSPRKTSGGTDTQYF
TGCGCCAGCAGCCCGCGGAAGACTAGCGGGGGCACAGATACGCAGTATTTT
>NA|TRBV28|TRBJ2-2|NA
CASSLRDWYTGELFF
TGTGCCAGCAGTCTCCGGGACTGGTACACCGGGGAGCTGTTTTTT
>NA|TRBV4-1|TRBJ2-7|NA
CASSQGGWDYEQYF
TGCGCCAGCAGCCAAGGGGGCTGGGACTACGAGCAGTACTTC
>few|TRBV6-2/TRBV6-3|TRBJ2-7|NA
CASSMANYEQYF
TGTGCCAGCAGTATGGCGAACTACGAGCAGTACTTC
>NA|TRBV9|TRBJ1-2|NA
CASNGGTGYTF
TGTGCCAGCAATGGGGGGACTGGCTACACCTTC
>NA|TRBV2|TRBJ1-1|TRBD1
CASILGQVLPEAFF
TGTGCCAGCATCCTCGGACAGGTTCTCCCCGAAGCTTTCTTT